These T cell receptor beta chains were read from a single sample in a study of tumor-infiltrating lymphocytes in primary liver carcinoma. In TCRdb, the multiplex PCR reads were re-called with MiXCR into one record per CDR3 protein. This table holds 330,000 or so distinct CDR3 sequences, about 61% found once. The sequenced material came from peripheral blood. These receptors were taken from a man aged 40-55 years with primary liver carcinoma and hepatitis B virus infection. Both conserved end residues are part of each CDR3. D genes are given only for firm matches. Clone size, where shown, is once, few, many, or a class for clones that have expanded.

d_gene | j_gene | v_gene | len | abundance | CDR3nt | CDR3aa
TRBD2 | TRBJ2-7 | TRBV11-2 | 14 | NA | TGTACCAGCAGCTCTGGGACTAGTGGCTACGAGCAGTGCTTC | CTSSSGTSGYEQCF
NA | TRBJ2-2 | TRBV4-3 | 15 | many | TGCGCCAGCAGCCAATACAGGGCCGGCACCGGGGAGCTGTTTTTT | CASSQYRAGTGELFF
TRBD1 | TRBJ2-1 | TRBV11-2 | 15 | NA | TGTGCCAGCAGCCTAACAGGGGCAACCTACGATGAGCAGTTCTTC | CASSLTGATYDEQFF
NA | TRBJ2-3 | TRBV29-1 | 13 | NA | TGCAGCGTTGGGCTACTAGGGGGAGATACGCAGTATTTT | CSVGLLGGDTQYF
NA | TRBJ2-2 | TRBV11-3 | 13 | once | TGTGCCAGTAGCTTATGGGACACCGGGGAGCTGTTATTT | CASSLWDTGELLF
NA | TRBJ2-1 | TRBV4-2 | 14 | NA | TGTGCCAGTAGCCTAGGACACAGCGACAATGAGCAGCTCTTC | CASSLGHSDNEQLF
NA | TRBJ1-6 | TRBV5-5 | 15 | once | TGTGCCAGCAGCTTGGAGCTCCCAGCGGATTCATCCCTCCACTTT | CASSLELPADSSLHF
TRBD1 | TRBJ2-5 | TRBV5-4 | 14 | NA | TGTGCCAGCAGCGGGACAGGGACCCAAGAGACCCAGTACTTC | CASSGTGTQETQYF
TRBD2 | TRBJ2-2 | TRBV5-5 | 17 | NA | TGTGTCAGTGTTGTCAAACCGGGACTAGCGGGGACCGGGAAACTGTTTTTT | CVSVVKPGLAGTGKLFF
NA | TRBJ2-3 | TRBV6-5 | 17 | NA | TGTGCTAGCAGTCCCATGGGTGGTCCTGAGTACACAGATACGCAGTATTTT | CASSPMGGPEYTDTQYF
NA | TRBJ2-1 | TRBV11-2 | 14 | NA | TGTGTCAGCAGCTCGGGACATGCAACCAATGAGCAGTTCTTC | CVSSSGHATNEQFF
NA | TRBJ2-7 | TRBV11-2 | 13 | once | TGTGCCAGCAGCTTCACAGAGGTGTACGAGCAGTGCTTC | CASSFTEVYEQCF
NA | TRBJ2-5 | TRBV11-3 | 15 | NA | TGTGCCAGCAGCTCGGGAGGGACAGTACGAGAGACCCAGTACTTC | CASSSGGTVRETQYF